This note documents a single TCR beta chain sequence. Its antigen is not identified. Just one base apart from a much larger clone, this may be a read error. Source material for naive CD8 libraries was about 19,000 to 1,000,000 sorted cells, with 10%, 30% or 50% RNA. Sorting was used to obtain naive CD8 T cells (CD8+CD4-CCR7+CD45RA+). The source of the sample is a study of molecular identifiers for immune sequencing clone quantification. The germline V gene has CDR1 MDHEN and CDR2 SYDVKM. V lost 8 bases and J 6 bases, leaving 26 bases between the germline ends. The CDR3 contains 16 residues. From the PCR reads, TCRdb called clonotypes with MiXCR, one entry per CDR3 protein. The sample has 40,000 to 45,000 distinct CDR3 sequences; about a fifth are singletons. Study-level findings and limits: Amid about a million naive cells, spiked Jurkat TCR RNA from one cell was reportedly still detectable. Clonotypes topping 20 RNA copies carried over 98% of effector molecules but under 1% of naive ones.

This clonotype was obtained from a human donor in good health. Some libraries in this study had Jurkat cell RNA spiked in. The chain has TRBV28 and TRBJ2-7; either TRBD1 or TRBD2 may supply D (6 bases each). Sequenced input: naive CD8+ T cells from blood, with Jurkat cell RNA spiked in. Subset reported: FACS-sorted CD8+CD4-CCR7+CD45RA+ naive T cells. Here the CDR3 DNA reads TGTGCCAGCCTAGAAAGAAGAGGGGGTACGGGAGTCGAGCAGTACTTC. Encoded protein: CASLERRGGTGVEQYF. The whole variable domain, remainder taken from reference TRBV28 and TRBJ2-7, is DVKVTQSSRYLVKRTGEKVFLECVQDMDHENMFWYRQDPGLGLRLIYFSYDVKMKEKGDIPEGYSVSREKKERFSLILESASTNQTSMYLCASLERRGGTGVEQYFGPGTRLTVT.